Described below is a single T cell receptor (beta chain) sequence and its context. What it binds is unknown. PCR used 60 Vbeta primers and 13 Jbeta primers. Generated by immunoSEQ multiplex PCR, the TCRdb table keeps only in-frame clones and is missing some. There are about 160,000 clones in the sample; 70% to 75% occur only once, and approximately 4.4% lies in the top ten. The CDR3 length is 15 residues. Germline-derived CDR1 and CDR2 are SGHAT and FQNNGV. The V gene lost 2 bases and the J gene lost 2 bases, with 12 bases spanning the gap. The data were obtained in a study of cytomegalovirus exposure and HLA in healthy donors. Study in general: From some 180 million T cells, an earlier analysis saw roughly 120 million unique TCR beta sequences.

General study points: Most TCR sequences were rare, but some public TCRs occurred in many donors. Upon later analysis, HLA-associated TCR beta chains proved more clonally expanded than other, equally common chains.

Sequenced: PBMCs. The receptor was derived from a man aged 18 to 30 in good health and CMV-seropositive. The chain joins TRBV11-2 to TRBJ1-2, with TRBD1 as a possible D gene (5 bases). The CDR3 DNA reads TGTGCCAGCAGCTTAAATGGGGCGCGGAACTATGGCTACACCTTC. Protein product: CASSLNGARNYGYTF.